This T cell receptor beta chain was observed in a study of a mutant IDH1 vaccine in newly diagnosed glioma. Study context: In weeks 1, 3, 5, 7, 11, 15, 19 and 23, patients were vaccinated. The sex distribution of treated patients was around 60% male and about 38% female, with a mean age of roughly 40 years.

Germline V gene data show CDR1 as SGDLS and CDR2 as YYNGEE. This CDR3 comprises 16 residues. Trimming left V 4 bases short and J 1 base short, with 16 bases between. Libraries were prepared by immunoSEQ multiplex PCR; TCRdb keeps only in-frame clonotypes and omits some of them. The profile shows around 130,000 clones, roughly 78% of them singletons. Details on this clone: Its specificity is not known.

The time point here: week 11, during vaccination. Every single dose of the vaccine, 300 ug of mutant IDH1 20-mer peptide, came with topical imiquimod. The sequence was collected from a man aged 35 to 55 with glioma. The V call is TRBV9, the J call TRBJ2-3, with D tentatively TRBD1 or TRBD2 (5 bases each). The specimen comprised PBMCs, sampled from a glioma patient whose treatment included an IDH1 peptide vaccine. CDR3 nucleotide sequence: TGTGCCAGCAGCTCCGACCGGGACCTCCGCACAGATACGCAGTATTTT. This gives the protein CASSSDRDLRTDTQYF.